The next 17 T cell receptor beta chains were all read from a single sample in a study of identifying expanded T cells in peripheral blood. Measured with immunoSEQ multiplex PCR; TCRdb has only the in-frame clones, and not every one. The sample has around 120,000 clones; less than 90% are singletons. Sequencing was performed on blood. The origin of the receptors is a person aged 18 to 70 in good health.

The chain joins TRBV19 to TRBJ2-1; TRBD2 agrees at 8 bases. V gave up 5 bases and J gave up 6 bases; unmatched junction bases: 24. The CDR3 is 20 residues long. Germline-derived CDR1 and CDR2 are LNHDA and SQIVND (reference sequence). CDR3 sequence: CASSAAGVTTRIVAPNEQFF. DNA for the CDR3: TGTGCCAGTAGTGCAGCGGGGGTGACAACTCGGATTGTGGCCCCCAATGAGCAGTTCTTC.

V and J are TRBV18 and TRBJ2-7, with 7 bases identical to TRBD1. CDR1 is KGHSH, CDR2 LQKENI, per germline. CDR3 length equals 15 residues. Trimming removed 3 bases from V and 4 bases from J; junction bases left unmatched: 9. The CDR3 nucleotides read TGTGCCAGCTCACCCGGGACAGAGCCCCTATACGAGCAGTACTTC. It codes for CASSPGTEPLYEQYF.

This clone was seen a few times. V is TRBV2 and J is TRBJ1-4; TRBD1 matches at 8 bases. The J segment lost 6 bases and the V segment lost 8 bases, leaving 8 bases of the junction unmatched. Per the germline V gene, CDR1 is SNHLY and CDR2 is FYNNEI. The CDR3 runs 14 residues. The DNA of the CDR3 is TGTGCCAGCTACTCACCGACAGGGGATGAAAAACTGTTTTTT. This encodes CASYSPTGDEKLFF.

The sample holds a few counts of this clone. The CDR3: CASSQAGTAFETQYF. The CDR3 DNA follows: TGTGCCAGCAGCCAAGCCGGGACTGCGTTTGAGACCCAGTACTTC. The chain combines TRBV4-2 with TRBJ2-5; the D gene is possibly TRBD2 (6 bases). V was clipped by 1 base and J by 5 bases, with 14 bases between them. This CDR3 contains 15 residues. In germline, CDR1 is LGHNA, CDR2 YNFKEQ.

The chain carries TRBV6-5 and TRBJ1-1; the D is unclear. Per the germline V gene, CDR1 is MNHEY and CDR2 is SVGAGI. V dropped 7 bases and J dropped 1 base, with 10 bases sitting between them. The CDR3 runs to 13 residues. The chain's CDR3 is CASIKRGNTEAFF. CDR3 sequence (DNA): TGTGCCAGCATAAAGCGGGGGAACACTGAAGCTTTCTTT.

CDR3 sequence: CASRSVFTDTQYF. The CDR3 nucleotides are TGTGCCAGCAGGTCGGTGTTCACAGATACGCAGTATTTT. This chain connects TRBV28 to TRBJ2-3; D unresolved. Trimming cost V 6 bases and J 2 bases, with 9 bases left between them. CDR1 MDHEN and CDR2 SYDVKM come from the germline V gene. The CDR3 runs to 13 residues.

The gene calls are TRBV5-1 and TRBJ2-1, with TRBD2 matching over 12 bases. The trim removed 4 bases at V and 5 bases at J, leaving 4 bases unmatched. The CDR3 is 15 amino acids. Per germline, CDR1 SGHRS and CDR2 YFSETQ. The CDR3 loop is CASSHRTSGDNEQFF. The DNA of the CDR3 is TGCGCCAGCAGCCACAGGACTAGCGGGGACAATGAGCAGTTCTTC.

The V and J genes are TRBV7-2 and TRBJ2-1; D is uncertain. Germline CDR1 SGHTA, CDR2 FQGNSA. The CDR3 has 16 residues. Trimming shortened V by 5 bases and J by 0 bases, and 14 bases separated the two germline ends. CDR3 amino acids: CASSRNSRSSYNEQFF. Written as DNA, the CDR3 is TGTGCCAGCAGCCGAAATTCGAGGAGCTCCTACAATGAGCAGTTCTTC.

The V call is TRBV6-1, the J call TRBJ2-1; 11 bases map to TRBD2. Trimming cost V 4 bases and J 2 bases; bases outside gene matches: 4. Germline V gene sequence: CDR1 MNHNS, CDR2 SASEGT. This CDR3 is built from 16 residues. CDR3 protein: CASSGLAGIPYNEQFF. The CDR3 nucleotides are TGTGCCAGCAGTGGACTAGCGGGAATCCCCTACAATGAGCAGTTCTTC.

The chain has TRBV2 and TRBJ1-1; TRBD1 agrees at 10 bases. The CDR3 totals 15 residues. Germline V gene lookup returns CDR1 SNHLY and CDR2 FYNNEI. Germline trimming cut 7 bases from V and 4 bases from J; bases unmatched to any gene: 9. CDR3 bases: TGTGCCAGCACCGACCGGGACAGGGGTGGCACTGAAGCTTTCTTT. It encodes CASTDRDRGGTEAFF.

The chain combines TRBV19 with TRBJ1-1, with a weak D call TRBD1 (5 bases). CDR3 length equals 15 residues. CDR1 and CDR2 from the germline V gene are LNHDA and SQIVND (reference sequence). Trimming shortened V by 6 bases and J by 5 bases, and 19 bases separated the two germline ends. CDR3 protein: CASSALGGLGTEAFF. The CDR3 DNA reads TGTGCCAGTAGCGCGCTCGGGGGGTTAGGGACTGAAGCTTTCTTT.

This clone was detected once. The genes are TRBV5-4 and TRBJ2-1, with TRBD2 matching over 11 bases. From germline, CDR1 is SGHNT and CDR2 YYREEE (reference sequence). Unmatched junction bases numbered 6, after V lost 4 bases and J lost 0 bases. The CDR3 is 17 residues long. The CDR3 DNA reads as TGTGCCAGCAGCCCGGAACTAGCGGGAGTCTCCTACAATGAGCAGTTCTTC. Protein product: CASSPELAGVSYNEQFF.

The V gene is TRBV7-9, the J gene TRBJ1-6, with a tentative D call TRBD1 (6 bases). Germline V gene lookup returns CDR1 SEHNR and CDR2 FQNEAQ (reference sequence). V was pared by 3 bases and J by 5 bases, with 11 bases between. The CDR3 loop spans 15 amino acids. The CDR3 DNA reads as TGTGCCAGCAGCTTTACGGGACAAGATAATTCACCCCTCCACTTT. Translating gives CASSFTGQDNSPLHF.

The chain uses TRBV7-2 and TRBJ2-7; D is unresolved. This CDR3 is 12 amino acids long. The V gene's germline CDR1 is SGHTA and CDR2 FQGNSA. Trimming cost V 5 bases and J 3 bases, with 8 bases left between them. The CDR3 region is CASSEISYEQYF. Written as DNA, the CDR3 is TGTGCCAGCAGCGAAATCAGCTACGAGCAGTACTTC.

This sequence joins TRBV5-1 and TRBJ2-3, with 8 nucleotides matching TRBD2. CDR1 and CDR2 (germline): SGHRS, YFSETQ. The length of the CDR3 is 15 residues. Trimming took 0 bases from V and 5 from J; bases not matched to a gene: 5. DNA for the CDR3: TGCGCCAGCAGCTTGGGCGGGAGGAGAGGAGATACGCAGTATTTT. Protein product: CASSLGGRRGDTQYF.

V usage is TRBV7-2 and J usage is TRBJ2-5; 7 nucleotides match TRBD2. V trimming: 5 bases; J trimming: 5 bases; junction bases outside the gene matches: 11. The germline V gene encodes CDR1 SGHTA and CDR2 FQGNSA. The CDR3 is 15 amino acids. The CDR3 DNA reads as TGTGCCAGCAGCCAAAACCGACTAGCAGGGGAGACCCAGTACTTC. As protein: CASSQNRLAGETQYF.

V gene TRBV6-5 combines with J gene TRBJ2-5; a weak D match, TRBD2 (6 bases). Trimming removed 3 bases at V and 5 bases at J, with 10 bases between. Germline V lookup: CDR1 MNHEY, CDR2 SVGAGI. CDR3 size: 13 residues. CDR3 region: CASSYTGVETQYF. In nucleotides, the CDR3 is TGTGCCAGCAGTTATACGGGGGTCGAGACCCAGTACTTC.